This TCR beta chain originates from a study of cytomegalovirus exposure and HLA in healthy donors. Primers included in the PCR were 60 Vbeta and 13 Jbeta primers. Using immunoSEQ multiplex PCR, the repertoire was profiled, and TCRdb retains in-frame clones only, with some absent. The sample gives around 170,000 clones, around 76% of which show up once; around 2.3% is in the top ten. V lost 5 bases, J lost 0 bases, and 14 bases lay in between. CDR1 is MGHRA, CDR2 YSYEKL, per germline. The CDR3 is made up of 17 amino acids. The sequencing sample was made of PBMCs. The chain recombines TRBV4-1 with TRBJ1-6, with D perhaps TRBD1 (5 bases). The TCR sequence derives from a woman between 25 and 40 years old in good health and CMV-seropositive. In DNA form, the CDR3 reads TGCGCCAGCAGCAGGCGGGACGGTAGCTCCTATAATTCACCCCTCCACTTT. Amino acid sequence: CASSRRDGSSYNSPLHF.